Here is one T cell receptor (beta chain) with its context. Its antigen is as yet unknown. Germline V lookup: CDR1 MNHEY, CDR2 SVGAGI. This CDR3 region has 15 residues. V shed 0 bases and J shed 0 bases, with 9 bases lying between them. Measured with immunoSEQ multiplex PCR; TCRdb has only the in-frame clones, and not every one. Here the sample spans roughly 99,000 clones, about 85% being singletons. This record comes from a study of T cell responses to AZD1222 COVID-19 vaccine. Study-level points and caveats: Nearly half of spike-specific TCRs reportedly target variant regions that are unmutated in the B.1.351 and B.1.1.7 variants. Females outnumbered males among donors, who were mostly white British; clonal diversity was possibly underestimated.

The specimen comprised peripheral blood, sampled 28 days after the second AZD1222 dose. This clonotype was sampled from an adult who received the AZD1222 COVID-19 vaccine. This chain connects TRBV6-5 to TRBJ2-7; possible D gene TRBD1, 6 bases. The CDR3 DNA is TGTGCCAGCAGTTACTCATGGGACAACTCCTACGAGCAGTACTTC. It translates to CASSYSWDNSYEQYF.